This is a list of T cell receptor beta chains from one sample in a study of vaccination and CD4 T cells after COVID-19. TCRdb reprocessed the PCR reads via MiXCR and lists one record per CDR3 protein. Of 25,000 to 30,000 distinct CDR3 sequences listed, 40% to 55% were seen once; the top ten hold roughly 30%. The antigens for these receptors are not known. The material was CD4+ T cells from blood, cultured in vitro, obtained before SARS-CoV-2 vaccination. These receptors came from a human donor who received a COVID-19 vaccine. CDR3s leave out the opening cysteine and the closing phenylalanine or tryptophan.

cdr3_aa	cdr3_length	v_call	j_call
ASSPQQNTEAF	11	TRBV18	TRBJ1-1
ASSDLGRNYGYT	12	TRBV7-8	TRBJ1-2
ASSVTSGGASYEQY	14	TRBV5-1	TRBJ2-7
ASSGQGQETQY	11	TRBV2	TRBJ2-5
ASSLGQGPDTQY	12	TRBV5-1	TRBJ2-3
ASSTAGTGNYGYT	13	TRBV21-1	TRBJ1-2
ASSPTLVGGRNEQF	14	TRBV18	TRBJ2-1
ASSLGQGQGYGYT	13	TRBV12-3/TRBV12-4	TRBJ1-2
ASSPGTGMGTQY	12	TRBV19	TRBJ2-3
ASSLRGGPSYEQY	13	TRBV11-2	TRBJ2-7
ASSLISIGTEAF	12	TRBV27	TRBJ1-1
ATSDPTNTEAF	11	TRBV24-1	TRBJ1-1
ASKRDTKDVNGYT	13	TRBV2	TRBJ1-2
AWSQTVLAPVQETQY	15	TRBV30	TRBJ2-5
ASSKGRRTDTQY	12	TRBV7-2	TRBJ2-3
ATSRAARGTGTKGYT	15	TRBV15	TRBJ1-2
ASSYSRRATEAF	12	TRBV6-2/TRBV6-3	TRBJ1-1
SAHRTSGGLTDTQY	14	TRBV20-1	TRBJ2-3
ASSLGAIWGNTEAF	14	TRBV7-8	TRBJ1-1
SALTGGGETQY	11	TRBV20-1	TRBJ2-5
SAGGQGWNSPLH	12	TRBV20-1	TRBJ1-6
ASSERYPTTGELF	13	TRBV6-1	TRBJ2-2
ASSLGFANTGELF	13	TRBV7-9	TRBJ2-2
ASSSLSGNTIY	11	TRBV6-2/TRBV6-3	TRBJ1-3
ASSQGDGRGNQPQH	14	TRBV3-1	TRBJ1-5
SALGLAGGPMKTQY	14	TRBV20-1	TRBJ2-5
SVEEGRETQY	10	TRBV29-1	TRBJ2-5
ASSELPSGAIRKTQY	15	TRBV2	TRBJ2-5
ASSLSPRGENTEAF	14	TRBV27	TRBJ1-1
ASSDWDSLRGYT	12	TRBV25-1	TRBJ1-2
AWNPQTGPETQY	12	TRBV30	TRBJ2-5
ASSYLGQYNSPLH	13	TRBV12-3/TRBV12-4	TRBJ1-6